One sample yielded the 5 T cell receptor beta chains listed below, sequenced in a study of T cell repertoires in cytomegalovirus infection. These receptors are not linked to any known antigen. TCRdb processed the reads anew with MiXCR; each CDR3 protein has one entry. The sample has approximately 770,000 distinct CDR3 sequences, roughly 28% seen once; the top ten hold roughly 14%. The material was cultured CD8+ T cells from PBMCs, obtained from culture after CMV antigen stimulation. The receptor set was obtained from a human donor in good health (CMV status not recorded). Some clones in this sample may be carry-over from other donors' samples.

This clonotype was observed a few times. The chain recombines TRBV13 with TRBJ2-5; D unresolved. Trimming left V 1 base short and J 2 bases short, with 8 bases between. CDR1 and CDR2 from the germline V gene are PRHDT and FYEKMQ (reference sequence). This CDR3 contains 14 residues. In DNA form, the CDR3 reads TGTGCCAGCAGCTTAGATCAGGAACAAGAGACCCAGTACTTC. As protein: CASSLDQEQETQYF.

This clonotype was detected a few times. The chain joins TRBV10-2 to TRBJ1-2, with D possibly TRBD1 on 5 matching bases. CDR3 length: 16 amino acids. V was cut by 2 bases and J by 3 bases, with 16 bases left in between. CDR1 WSHSY and CDR2 SAAADI come from the germline V gene. The CDR3 DNA reads as TGCGCCAGCAGTGAGACAACACAGGCCTCATACTATGGCTACACCTTC. Its translation: CASSETTQASYYGYTF.

The chain recombines TRBV19 with TRBJ1-5, with a weak D call TRBD1 (6 bases). The CDR3 has 13 amino acids. V was shortened by 8 bases and J by 2 bases, with 10 bases between the two germline ends. The germline V gene has CDR1 LNHDA and CDR2 SQIVND (reference sequence). The CDR3 DNA reads TGTGCCAGTGGGACATCGGGCAATCAGCCCCAGCATTTT. Its protein is CASGTSGNQPQHF. Combining the CDR3 with reference TRBV19 and TRBJ1-5 gives the whole variable domain DGGITQSPKYLFRKEGQNVTLSCEQNLNHDAMYWYRQDPGQGLRLIYYSQIVNDFQKGDIAEGYSVSREKKESFPLTVTSAQKNPTAFYLCASGTSGNQPQHFGDGTRLSIL.

This clonotype was counted only a few times. The chain links TRBV11-2 to TRBJ1-1; 8 bases are a match to TRBD1. Trimming removed 2 bases from V and 7 bases from J; junction bases left unmatched: 21. This CDR3 spans 19 amino acids. The germline gives CDR1 SGHAT, CDR2 FQNNGV. The CDR3 region has the DNA TGTGCCAGCAGCTTAAACAGATGGGTAGGGGAACAGGGGGTCGGTGAAGCTTTCTTT. Translation: CASSLNRWVGEQGVGEAFF.

This clonotype was seen more than once but under ten times. V usage is TRBV12-3 or TRBV12-4 and J usage is TRBJ2-3, with 8 nucleotides matching TRBD2. CDR3 length: 15 residues. J lost 1 base, V lost 8 bases, and 8 bases had no gene match. The CDR3 here is CASFGGGRGTDTQYF. The CDR3 DNA reads as TGTGCCAGCTTCGGGGGGGGGAGAGGCACAGATACGCAGTATTTT.